The clone carrying this TCR beta chain was detected only a few times. Its antigen is unidentified. Inclusion characteristics of ophthalmopathy patients comprised a Clinical Activity Score of at least 3, a NOSPECS grade of at least 4, and duration under 3 months. A patient was excluded if there was uncontrolled infection, other autoimmune disease, pregnancy or lactation. The CDR3 runs 14 residues. V was pared by 0 bases and J by 5 bases, with 10 bases between. Germline CDR1 LGHNA, CDR2 YNFKEQ. This sample is part of a study of T cells in Graves' hyperthyroidism and ophthalmopathy. Amplification yielded TCR beta CDR3 regions, with RNA transcripts as the source. TCR CDR3 regions were first amplified by RT-PCR with HTBI primers. TCRdb re-called the multiplex PCR reads with MiXCR, one entry per CDR3 protein. The table has about 600,000 distinct CDR3 sequences, about 14% seen once. General study results and limits: Blood samples included most of the expanded thyroid clonotypes exceeding 0.001. Patients with ophthalmopathy were separated from those with stable hyperthyroidism by a 13 V-J model.

The chain has TRBV4-2 and TRBJ2-5; D may be TRBD1 (6 bases). The clonotype comes from a woman in her forties or fifties with Graves' ophthalmopathy. The sequenced material came from blood. CDR3 in amino acids: CASSQEARGETQYF. The CDR3 DNA is TGTGCCAGCAGCCAAGAGGCTAGGGGGGAGACCCAGTACTTC.